This is a list of T cell receptor beta chains from one sample in a study of T-cell memory formation after mild COVID-19. Using its own MiXCR run on the 5' RACE reads, TCRdb lists one record per CDR3 protein. The table lists around 190,000 distinct CDR3 sequences, roughly 18% of them singletons. Input material: PBMCs or a T cell subset sorted from them (not recorded which). The receptors come from a young man who had mild COVID-19 (a few samples of this study predate the infection). Cell type and time point are not known. Both conserved end residues are part of each CDR3. The D gene is left open where the match is weak. Size is stated for part of the rows, as once, few or many counts, or as a class when the clone is expanded.

abundance | len | j_gene | d_gene | v_gene | CDR3nt | CDR3aa
few | 16 | TRBJ1-1 | NA | TRBV7-2 | TGTGCCAGCAGCTTGGGCTCCACAAACTCGAACACTGAAGCTTTCTTT | CASSLGSTNSNTEAFF
few | 14 | TRBJ1-1 | NA | TRBV7-9 | TGTGGCAGCAGCGGGACACTAAGAAACACTGAAGCTTTCTTT | CGSSGTLRNTEAFF
few | 13 | TRBJ2-7 | NA | TRBV28 | TGTGCCAGCAGCCCCCCGGTGACCGGAGAGCAGTACTTC | CASSPPVTGEQYF
once | 15 | TRBJ2-3 | TRBD1 | TRBV4-2 | TGTGCCAGCAGCCAAGAGGGACAGAGCACAGATACGCAGTATTTT | CASSQEGQSTDTQYF
few | 17 | TRBJ2-3 | TRBD1 | TRBV7-9 | TGTGCCAGCAGCTCGCGGCCGGGACAGGGCTACACAGATACGCAGTATTTT | CASSSRPGQGYTDTQYF
NA | 15 | TRBJ2-2 | NA | TRBV5-1 | TGCGCCAGCAGAACCGGAGAGGCGAACACCGGGGAGCTGTTTTTT | CASRTGEANTGELFF
few | 13 | TRBJ2-3 | TRBD2 | TRBV18 | TGTGCCAGCTCCCCGGGAGGGAGAGATACGCAGTATTTT | CASSPGGRDTQYF
NA | 14 | TRBJ2-1 | NA | TRBV12-3/TRBV12-4 | TGTGCCAGAAGTACCCGGACAGACTACAATGAGCAGTTCTTC | CARSTRTDYNEQFF
NA | 14 | TRBJ2-2 | NA | TRBV7-2 | TGTGCCAGCAGCCGTAATCGGCACACCGGGGAGCTGTTTTTT | CASSRNRHTGELFF
many | 15 | TRBJ2-1 | NA | TRBV7-3 | TGTGCCAGCAGCTGGGGAGGGACAGTGTTCAATGAGCAGTTCTTC | CASSWGGTVFNEQFF
NA | 14 | TRBJ1-4 | NA | TRBV20-1 | TGCAGTGCGTCAGGGGAGGGATTGTTAGAAAAACTGTTTTTT | CSASGEGLLEKLFF
few | 14 | TRBJ1-4 | TRBD1 | TRBV12-3/TRBV12-4 | TGTGCCAGCAGTGGACAGGGGAGGGGTGAAAAACTGTTTTTT | CASSGQGRGEKLFF
few | 13 | TRBJ2-3 | TRBD1 | TRBV5-1 | TGCGCCAGCAGCCGAGGACAGGGCGATACGCAGTATTTT | CASSRGQGDTQYF
many | 13 | TRBJ2-1 | TRBD2 | TRBV28 | TGTGCCAGCAGCGGACTAGGGCGCAGTGAGCAGTTCTTC | CASSGLGRSEQFF
NA | 11 | TRBJ2-1 | NA | TRBV7-9 | TGTGCCAGCAATAGGGACAATGAGCAGTTCTTC | CASNRDNEQFF
NA | 13 | TRBJ2-2 | NA | TRBV7-2 | TGTGCCAGCAGCTTAAGGGTCACCGGGGAGCTGTTTTTT | CASSLRVTGELFF
NA | 14 | TRBJ2-1 | TRBD2 | TRBV24-1 | TGTGCCACCAGTGACCCGGCTAGCGGCAATGAGCAGTTCTTC | CATSDPASGNEQFF
few | 13 | TRBJ1-1 | NA | TRBV5-4 | TGTGCCAGCAGCCGATTTGGGACTTGGCGGGCTTTCTTT | CASSRFGTWRAFF
few | 15 | TRBJ1-5 | TRBD1 | TRBV20-1 | TGCAGTGCTACGCGGACAGGGGGCGCAGATCAGCCCCAGCATTTT | CSATRTGGADQPQHF
NA | 16 | TRBJ1-2 | NA | TRBV28 | TGTGCCAGCAGTTTACCCGCAAGGGCAGGGGTGAATGGCTACACCTTC | CASSLPARAGVNGYTF
few | 17 | TRBJ1-1 | NA | TRBV20-1 | TGCAGTGCTAGAGATCGGATGAGGGGAACTCGTGGGGGTGAAGCTTTCTTT | CSARDRMRGTRGGEAFF
few | 14 | TRBJ2-1 | TRBD2 | TRBV20-1 | TGCAGTGCTAGGATTAGCGGGGGGGCAAATGAGCAGTTCTTC | CSARISGGANEQFF
few | 14 | TRBJ2-1 | NA | TRBV2 | TGTGCCAGCACCACGGGTTCCAGCTCTACCGAGCAGTTCTTC | CASTTGSSSTEQFF
NA | 14 | TRBJ1-1 | TRBD1 | TRBV5-8 | TGTGCCAGCAGCTTGGGACAGGGGAGCACTGAAGCTTTCTTT | CASSLGQGSTEAFF
NA | 13 | TRBJ1-2 | NA | TRBV5-1 | TGCGCCAGCAGCGGGGGGGGGCCCTATGGCTACACCTTC | CASSGGGPYGYTF
few | 15 | TRBJ2-2 | TRBD1 | TRBV5-1 | TGCGCCAGCAGGTTCGGGACAGGGAACACCGGGGAGCTGTTTTTT | CASRFGTGNTGELFF
few | 14 | TRBJ2-5 | NA | TRBV5-1 | TGCGCCAGCAGCTTGGCGGGTACGGGAGAGACCCAGTACTTC | CASSLAGTGETQYF
few | 15 | TRBJ2-1 | NA | TRBV7-2 | TGTGCCAGCAGCTTATTAGGCTCATCGGACAATGAGCAGTTCTTC | CASSLLGSSDNEQFF
NA | 14 | TRBJ1-5 | NA | TRBV20-1 | TGCAGTGCTAGTTCTGGTGTTAGCAATCAGCCCCAGCATTTT | CSASSGVSNQPQHF
NA | 17 | TRBJ2-2 | TRBD1 | TRBV14 | TGTGCCAGCAGCCCGCTTGCCGGACAGGGCGACACCGGGGAGCTGTTTTTT | CASSPLAGQGDTGELFF
few | 14 | TRBJ1-1 | TRBD1 | TRBV18 | TGTGCCAGCTCACCCGGGACAGTGAACACTGAAGCTTTCTTT | CASSPGTVNTEAFF
few | 17 | TRBJ2-1 | TRBD2 | TRBV11-2 | TGTGCCAGCAGCTCCCGAGCCGGACTAGAGAGGCCAAGTGAGCAGTTCTTC | CASSSRAGLERPSEQFF
NA | 13 | TRBJ2-2 | NA | TRBV3-1 | TGTGCCAGCAGCCAATCTGTTACCGGGGAGCTGTTTTTT | CASSQSVTGELFF
few | 15 | TRBJ1-6 | NA | TRBV7-2 | TGTGCCAGCAGCTTTTTGGTATTGCGCCCTGCACCCCTCCACTTT | CASSFLVLRPAPLHF
few | 16 | TRBJ1-2 | TRBD1 | TRBV10-3 | TGTGCCATCAGTGAGCGCTTAGGACAGGGCGGCTATGGCTACACCTTC | CAISERLGQGGYGYTF
NA | 14 | TRBJ1-2 | TRBD1 | TRBV25-1 | TGTGCCAGCAGTGCTTCAGGGGGGTTGAGGGGCTACACCTTC | CASSASGGLRGYTF
many | 14 | TRBJ1-4 | TRBD1 | TRBV6-6 | TGTGCCAGCCATAGGGGGCAATCTAATGAAAAACTGTTTTTT | CASHRGQSNEKLFF
many | 15 | TRBJ1-1 | TRBD1 | TRBV29-1 | TGCAGCGGGACAGGGGGCTGGGGTATGAACACTGAAGCTTTCTTT | CSGTGGWGMNTEAFF
NA | 15 | TRBJ2-2 | NA | TRBV9 | TGTGCCAGCAGCCCGTCGGCCAACTTCGAGGGGGAGCTGTTTTTT | CASSPSANFEGELFF
few | 15 | TRBJ1-6 | NA | TRBV7-6 | TGTGCCAGCAGCTCAACCGGGGCCCGTAATTCACCCCTCCACTTT | CASSSTGARNSPLHF
many | 13 | TRBJ1-1 | NA | TRBV7-2 | TGTGCCAGCAGCCCCTCACGGGACACTGAAGCTTTCTTT | CASSPSRDTEAFF